These 22 T cell receptor beta chains were sequenced from one sample in a study of cytomegalovirus exposure and HLA in healthy donors. The PCR had 60 Vbeta and 13 Jbeta primers. Sequencing was performed with immunoSEQ multiplex PCR; in TCRdb, only in-frame clones are kept and a portion is missing. Of approximately 150,000 clones listed, 73% are singletons. The specimen sequenced was PBMCs. The origin of the receptors is a woman younger than 35 in good health and CMV-seropositive.

The J gene is TRBJ2-1, the V gene TRBV28; 9 bases line up with TRBD1. Germline CDR1 is MDHEN and CDR2 is SYDVKM. V shed 5 bases and J 7 bases; nucleotides not matched to a gene: 12. The CDR3 consists of 16 residues. The CDR3 nucleotides are TGTGCCAGCAGTCTTACAGGGGGCGCTGGGCAGAATGAGCAGTTCTTC. It specifies CASSLTGGAGQNEQFF. Full variable domain (missing parts from reference TRBV28 and TRBJ2-1): DVKVTQSSRYLVKRTGEKVFLECVQDMDHENMFWYRQDPGLGLRLIYFSYDVKMKEKGDIPEGYSVSREKKERFSLILESASTNQTSMYLCASSLTGGAGQNEQFFGPGTRLTVL.

The genes are TRBV25-1 and TRBJ2-5, with 8 bases that match TRBD2. V dropped 3 bases and J dropped 8; count of bases not matched to a gene: 8. CDR1 and CDR2 (germline): MGHDK, SYGVNS. This CDR3 region has 14 residues. Written as DNA, the CDR3 is TGTGCCAGCAGTGAGGCGGGACTAGGGAGAACCCAGTACTTC. This gives the protein CASSEAGLGRTQYF.

The chain employs TRBV4-2 and TRBJ2-7, with D possibly TRBD2 on 6 matching bases. V was pared by 0 bases and J by 0 bases, with 9 bases between. CDR3 length: 15 amino acids. Per germline, CDR1 LGHNA and CDR2 YNFKEQ. The CDR3 bases are TGTGCCAGCAGCCAAGATTGGGGGGTCTCCTACGAGCAGTACTTC. It is translated as CASSQDWGVSYEQYF.

The rearrangement links TRBV30 to TRBJ2-5; the match to TRBD2 covers 7 bases. Losses at the gene ends were 2 bases for V and 5 bases for J; bases not matched to a gene: 5. This CDR3 has 13 residues. The germline V gene encodes CDR1 GTSNPN and CDR2 SVGIG (reference sequence). The CDR3 coding sequence is TGTGCCTGGAGTCGGGGGAGGGAGGAGACCCAGTACTTC. It translates to CAWSRGREETQYF.

The J gene is TRBJ1-5, the V gene TRBV30; D may be TRBD1 (6 bases). Trimming took off 0 bases at V and 7 bases at J, with 13 bases between the two ends. This CDR3 has 14 amino acids. Germline CDR1 and CDR2: GTSNPN and SVGIG (reference sequence). The CDR3 region has the DNA TGTGCCTGGAGTGTGGGGGCGGGGGGACAGCCCCAGCATTTT. It translates to CAWSVGAGGQPQHF.

The V call is TRBV11-2, the J call TRBJ1-6; 8 bases are a match to TRBD1. The length of the CDR3 is 14 residues. J gave up 5 bases and V 3 bases, and 0 bases lay outside the gene matches. Germline V lookup: CDR1 SGHAT, CDR2 FQNNGV. CDR3 nucleotides: TGTGCCAGCAGCTTGACAGGGGATAATTCACCCCTCCACTTT. Translating gives CASSLTGDNSPLHF.

V and J are TRBV5-6 and TRBJ2-1; 9 nucleotides match TRBD2. The V and J ends lost 1 base and 6 bases, in that order; junction bases with no gene match: 5. The length of the CDR3 is 15 residues. Germline CDR1 and CDR2: SGHDT and YYEEEE. Written as DNA, the CDR3 is TGTGCCAGCAGCTTGCCTAGCGGGGTAAGCAATGAGCAGTTCTTC. It encodes CASSLPSGVSNEQFF.

This chain joins TRBV10-3 and TRBJ2-1, with D perhaps matching TRBD1 (6 bases). CDR1 and CDR2 from the germline V gene are ENHRY and SYGVKD. V was cut by 6 bases and J by 10 bases, with 13 bases left in between. The CDR3 loop spans 12 amino acids. As DNA, the CDR3 is TGTGCCATCAGCGCAGGGGTAGGGGAGCAGTTCTTC. It codes for CAISAGVGEQFF.

This clone has only a few counts. The CDR3 DNA follows: TGTGCCAGCTCACCAAAGTCCGGGACAAATAACTATGGCTACACCTTC. As protein: CASSPKSGTNNYGYTF. The V call is TRBV18, the J call TRBJ1-2; tentatively, D is TRBD1 (6 bases). Trimming took 2 bases from V and 1 from J, leaving 14 bases between them. The CDR3 runs 16 residues. The germline CDR1 and CDR2 sequences are KGHSH and LQKENI.

V is TRBV5-1 and J is TRBJ1-6; no firm D call. Germline V lookup: CDR1 SGHRS, CDR2 YFSETQ. This CDR3 is built from 14 residues. The V gene lost 1 base and the J gene lost 3 bases, with 5 bases spanning the gap. CDR3 DNA sequence: TGCGCCAGCAGCTTGTACAGCTATAATTCACCCCTCCACTTT. It translates to CASSLYSYNSPLHF.

This chain uses TRBV2 with TRBJ2-7; D ambiguous. With 5 bases removed from V and 2 bases from J, the gap between germline ends came to 4 bases. The germline gives CDR1 SNHLY, CDR2 FYNNEI. The CDR3 runs to 11 residues. CDR3 in amino acids: CASSYPYEQYF. CDR3 nucleotide sequence: TGTGCCAGCAGTTATCCCTACGAGCAGTACTTC.

V gene TRBV2 combines with J gene TRBJ2-1; D is perhaps TRBD1 (5 bases). With 6 bases removed from V and 1 base from J, the gap between germline ends came to 10 bases. In germline, CDR1 is SNHLY, CDR2 FYNNEI. The CDR3 is 14 amino acids. Here the CDR3 reads CASRPAGSYNEQFF. CDR3 bases: TGTGCCAGCAGGCCGGCAGGGTCCTACAATGAGCAGTTCTTC.

This chain links TRBV15 with TRBJ1-5; maybe TRBD1 (6 bases). CDR1 is LNHNV, CDR2 YYDKDF, per germline (reference sequence). The V and J ends lost 1 base and 1 base respectively, with 11 bases between them. This CDR3 is built from 16 residues. CDR3: CATSRADRRSNQPQHF. CDR3 sequence (DNA): TGTGCCACCAGCAGAGCCGACAGGCGGAGCAATCAGCCCCAGCATTTT. Complete variable domain (other parts from reference TRBV15 and TRBJ1-5): DAMVIQNPRYQVTQFGKPVTLSCSQTLNHNVMYWYQQKSSQAPKLLFHYYDKDFNNEADTPDNFQSRRPNTSFCFLDIRSPGLGDTAMYLCATSRADRRSNQPQHFGDGTRLSIL.

A few counts support this clone. The V and J genes are TRBV5-4 and TRBJ1-1; the D gene is possibly TRBD1 (6 bases). Germline CDR1 is SGHNT and CDR2 is YYREEE (reference sequence). The ends were cut back, 3 bases at V and 7 bases at J, with 25 bases in the middle. The CDR3 covers 17 residues. CDR3 DNA sequence: TGTGCCAGCAGCTCACCGGGACAATCTCCCCTAACAGGTGAAGCTTTCTTT. Its protein is CASSSPGQSPLTGEAFF.

This clone was recorded a few times. J is TRBJ1-1 and V is TRBV30; D not certain. Germline CDR1 GTSNPN, CDR2 SVGIG (reference sequence). Trimming shortened V by 2 bases and J by 8 bases, and 21 bases separated the two germline ends. The CDR3 has 15 residues. The DNA of the CDR3 is TGTGCCTGGAGTCTAGGGCCACTAGGCCACAGCGAAGCTTTCTTT. Its translation: CAWSLGPLGHSEAFF.

The J gene is TRBJ2-2, the V gene TRBV7-3; no clear D gene. Per the germline V gene, CDR1 is SGHTA and CDR2 is FQGTGA. The CDR3 is made up of 13 amino acids. V was pared by 5 bases and J by 7 bases, with 11 bases between. CDR3 protein: CASSPLAGGELFF. Written as DNA, the CDR3 is TGTGCCAGCAGCCCTTTAGCCGGCGGGGAGCTGTTTTTT.

The chain couples TRBV5-1 to TRBJ1-1; possibly TRBD1 for D (6 bases). Germline V gene data show CDR1 as SGHRS and CDR2 as YFSETQ. The V end lost 7 bases, the J end lost 2 bases, and 15 bases lay between the germline ends. The CDR3 length is 14 residues. This chain's CDR3 is CASGAGTLNTEAFF. CDR3 nucleotide sequence: TGCGCCAGCGGGGCCGGGACACTCAACACTGAAGCTTTCTTT.

The chain combines TRBV19 with TRBJ2-1; TRBD2 agrees at 7 bases. CDR3 length: 17 residues. The germline V gene encodes CDR1 LNHDA and CDR2 SQIVND (reference sequence). J was trimmed by 5 bases and V by 4 bases; bases with no gene match: 14. The DNA for the CDR3 is TGTGCCAGTAGTACAGAAAACCCTAGCGGCCCCCACAATGAGCAGTTCTTC. Encoded protein: CASSTENPSGPHNEQFF.

V gene TRBV30 combines with J gene TRBJ1-1, with TRBD1 identical over 9 bases. The trim removed 3 bases at V and 4 bases at J, leaving 6 bases unmatched. The germline CDR1 and CDR2 sequences are GTSNPN and SVGIG (reference sequence). The CDR3 extends over 14 amino acids. CDR3 region: CAWRGTGFLTEAFF. In DNA, the CDR3 is TGTGCCTGGAGAGGGACAGGGTTTCTCACTGAAGCTTTCTTT.

This rearrangement joins TRBV7-9 to TRBJ1-5, with D possibly being TRBD1 (5 bases). The CDR3 totals 12 residues. V was clipped by 5 bases and J by 7 bases, with 9 bases between them. From germline, CDR1 is SEHNR and CDR2 FQNEAQ (reference sequence). CDR3 in DNA: TGTGCCAGCAGCCAGGGTTACCAGCCCCAGCATTTT. This gives the protein CASSQGYQPQHF.

The gene calls are TRBV27 and TRBJ1-5; no definite D call. Germline V CDR1 and CDR2: MNHEY, SMNVEV (reference sequence). V shed 8 bases and J shed 1 base, with 9 bases lying between them. The length of the CDR3 is 13 residues. The DNA for the CDR3 is TGTGCCAGCGGCACGGGGAGCAATCAGCCCCAGCATTTT. As protein: CASGTGSNQPQHF.

The chain recombines TRBV5-5 with TRBJ2-3; 9 positions match TRBD1. Germline assignment: CDR1 SGHKS and CDR2 YYEKEE (reference sequence). This CDR3 contains 15 residues. V lost 1 base and J lost 8; bases outside the gene matches: 8. Here the CDR3 reads CASSLFVQGAITQYF. DNA of the CDR3: TGTGCCAGCAGCTTGTTCGTACAGGGGGCCATTACGCAGTATTTT.